The rows below give T cell receptor beta chains drawn from one sample of a study of shared clonotypes between healthy human individuals. TCRdb keeps only in-frame clones here, not all; method: immunoSEQ multiplex PCR. In the table there are over a million clones, approximately 80% of which are singletons. The sample was memory CD4+ T cells from PBMCs. The receptors were sampled from a man younger than 35 in good health. Some clones in this sample may be carry-over from other donors' samples. Both conserved end residues are part of each CDR3. A D gene is named only where the DNA matches it firmly. Clone size is stated in some rows and not others, as once, few, many or a class when expanded.

d_call,j_call,clone_size,v_call,cdr3_aa,cdr3_nt
TRBD1,TRBJ2-6,NA,TRBV5-4,CASSQGGVGAGANVLTF,TGTGCCAGCAGCCAAGGGGGCGTTGGGGCTGGGGCCAACGTCCTGACTTTC
TRBD1,TRBJ2-4,NA,TRBV18,CASSPTGQGIAKNIQYF,TGTGCCAGCTCACCAACGGGACAGGGGATAGCCAAAAACATTCAGTACTTC
NA,TRBJ2-7,NA,TRBV5-8,CASSLGDIYEQYF,TGTGCCAGCAGCTTGGGGGACATATACGAGCAGTACTTC
NA,TRBJ2-2,once,TRBV6-4,CASSLYSANTGELFF,TGTGCCAGCAGTCTCTACAGTGCGAACACCGGGGAGCTGTTTTTT
NA,TRBJ2-5,NA,TRBV6-1,CASSEPIRAPQETQYF,TGTGCCAGCAGTGAACCGATCAGGGCCCCCCAAGAGACCCAGTACTTC
NA,TRBJ1-5,many,TRBV7-2,CASSFRGDQPQHF,TGTGCCAGCAGCTTTAGGGGGGATCAGCCCCAGCATTTT
NA,TRBJ2-3,NA,TRBV10-2,CASSTQTDTQYF,TGCGCCAGCAGTACCCAAACGGATACGCAGTATTTT
TRBD2,TRBJ2-5,NA,TRBV9,CASSATSVQETQYF,TGTGCCAGCAGCGCCACTAGCGTCCAAGAGACCCAGTACTTC
TRBD2,TRBJ2-1,NA,TRBV10-2,CASSLRTSGYNEQFF,TGCGCCAGCAGTCTCAGGACTAGCGGATACAATGAGCAGTTCTTC
TRBD1,TRBJ2-1,NA,TRBV11-1,CASSQPWGQGNNEQFF,TGTGCCAGCAGCCAGCCCTGGGGACAGGGGAACAATGAGCAGTTCTTC
NA,TRBJ1-1,NA,TRBV9,CASSVASTMNTEAFF,TGTGCCAGCAGCGTAGCCAGTACCATGAACACTGAAGCTTTCTTT
TRBD1,TRBJ1-1,NA,TRBV7-2,CASIPGQGTEAFF,TGTGCCAGCATCCCCGGACAGGGCACTGAAGCTTTCTTT
NA,TRBJ2-7,many,TRBV28,CASSPAWAALGEQYF,TGTGCCAGCAGCCCTGCTTGGGCAGCGCTCGGCGAGCAGTACTTC
NA,TRBJ2-4,NA,TRBV27,CASSSHGLGGRNIQYF,TGTGCCAGCAGTTCCCACGGGCTAGGGGGGCGAAACATTCAGTACTTC
TRBD2,TRBJ2-6,NA,TRBV7-3,CASSSGAGASVLTF,TGTGCCAGCAGCTCTGGTGCGGGAGCGAGCGTCCTGACTTTC
NA,TRBJ1-1,few,TRBV20-1,CSATGTEEAFF,TGCAGTGCTACCGGGACCGAAGAAGCTTTCTTT
NA,TRBJ2-7,NA,TRBV25-1,CANPMDRGLGEQYF,TGTGCCAACCCTATGGACAGAGGACTCGGCGAGCAGTACTTC
NA,TRBJ2-1,NA,TRBV7-9,CASSQLRDLNSYNEQFF,TGTGCCAGCAGCCAGCTCAGAGACCTGAACTCCTACAATGAGCAGTTCTTC
TRBD2,TRBJ2-3,NA,TRBV19,CASSMFPTSVGTDTQYF,TGTGCCAGTAGTATGTTCCCAACTAGCGTGGGCACAGATACGCAGTATTTT
NA,TRBJ2-7,NA,TRBV27,CASSLRVLSEQYF,TGTGCCAGCAGTTTACGGGTCCTAAGCGAGCAGTACTTC
NA,TRBJ2-7,once,TRBV6-5,CASSSNGRGATYEQYF,TGTGCCAGCAGTTCAAACGGTAGGGGAGCTACCTACGAGCAGTACTTC
NA,TRBJ1-3,NA,TRBV4-1,CASSRVLTQDFSGNTIYF,TGCGCCAGCAGCCGGGTACTAACACAGGACTTCTCTGGAAACACCATATATTTT
NA,TRBJ2-2,NA,TRBV4-2,CASSPRGTNTGELFF,TGTGCCAGCAGCCCGAGGGGGACTAACACCGGGGAGCTGTTTTTT
TRBD1,TRBJ2-7,NA,TRBV29-1,CSVEDPGQEYEQYF,TGCAGCGTTGAAGATCCGGGACAGGAATACGAGCAGTACTTC
TRBD1,TRBJ1-3,NA,TRBV5-1,CASSLVGDRGPGNTIYF,TGCGCCAGCAGCTTGGTGGGGGACAGGGGGCCTGGAAACACCATATATTTT
NA,TRBJ1-3,few,TRBV6-6,CASSYGGATGNTIYF,TGTGCCAGCAGTTACGGGGGAGCTACTGGAAACACCATATATTTT
NA,TRBJ2-3,NA,TRBV11-2,CASSLGDRFSTDTQYF,TGTGCCAGCAGCTTAGGGGACCGCTTTAGCACAGATACGCAGTATTTT
NA,TRBJ2-3,NA,TRBV30,CAGEQGTDTQYF,TGTGCCGGGGAACAGGGCACAGATACGCAGTATTTT
NA,TRBJ2-1,NA,TRBV7-3,CASSSEAGEQFF,TGTGCCAGCAGCTCCGAGGCGGGAGAGCAGTTCTTC
NA,TRBJ2-7,once,TRBV9,CASSADTGALYEQYF,TGTGCCAGCAGCGCCGACACCGGGGCACTCTACGAGCAGTACTTC
NA,TRBJ2-2,NA,TRBV7-2,CASSLGAANTGELFF,TGTGCCAGCAGCTTAGGGGCAGCGAACACCGGGGAGCTGTTTTTT
NA,TRBJ2-7,NA,TRBV7-3,CASSLMEGRGEQYF,TGTGCCAGCAGCTTAATGGAGGGTAGAGGCGAGCAGTACTTC
TRBD1,TRBJ2-7,NA,TRBV11-2,CASSRDRPYEQYF,TGTGCCAGCAGCCGGGACAGACCCTACGAGCAGTACTTC
TRBD1,TRBJ1-4,NA,TRBV5-1,CASRGQGAEKLFF,TGCGCCAGCAGGGGACAGGGGGCTGAAAAACTGTTTTTT
NA,TRBJ1-2,once,TRBV28,CASSLQRAYGYTF,TGTGCCAGCAGTTTACAAAGGGCCTATGGCTACACCTTC
TRBD1,TRBJ1-4,NA,TRBV28,CASSFGDRGANEKLFF,TGTGCCAGCAGTTTTGGGGACAGGGGAGCTAATGAAAAACTGTTTTTT
NA,TRBJ2-1,NA,TRBV5-6,CASSQDTSLLYNEQFF,TGTGCCAGCAGCCAGGACACCTCTTTGCTGTACAATGAGCAGTTCTTC
TRBD1,TRBJ2-7,NA,TRBV5-1,CASSLAGQGDGVQYF,TGCGCCAGCAGCTTGGCCGGGCAGGGGGACGGGGTGCAGTACTTC
NA,TRBJ2-1,NA,TRBV7-2,CASSLGVAVSYNEQFF,TGTGCCAGCAGCTTGGGAGTAGCGGTCTCCTACAATGAGCAGTTCTTC
NA,TRBJ2-1,NA,TRBV28,CASGGAGQAYNEQFF,TGTGCCAGCGGGGGGGCAGGACAAGCCTACAATGAGCAGTTCTTC
NA,TRBJ1-4,once,TRBV7-6,CASSLGTNEKLFF,TGTGCCAGCAGCTTAGGTACTAATGAAAAACTGTTTTTT
NA,TRBJ2-2,NA,TRBV7-3,CASSPQDRGKAGELFF,TGTGCCAGCAGCCCCCAGGACAGAGGGAAGGCCGGGGAGCTGTTTTTT
NA,TRBJ1-4,few,TRBV5-1,CASSLVPGGAGTNEKLFF,TGCGCCAGCAGCTTGGTTCCGGGGGGAGCTGGGACTAATGAAAAACTGTTTTTT
NA,TRBJ1-3,NA,TRBV28,CASSPRRAPGNTIYF,TGTGCCAGCAGTCCCCGGCGCGCGCCGGGAAACACCATATATTTT
TRBD1,TRBJ1-4,NA,TRBV2,CASSAPDRGSEKLFF,TGTGCCAGCAGTGCTCCGGACAGGGGGAGTGAAAAACTGTTTTTT
TRBD1,TRBJ2-5,NA,TRBV10-3,CAIRRTGIQETQYF,TGTGCCATCAGGCGGACAGGGATCCAAGAGACCCAGTACTTC
TRBD1,TRBJ1-2,NA,TRBV7-9,CASSRMTGGDYGYTF,TGTGCCAGCAGTCGAATGACAGGGGGCGACTATGGCTACACCTTC
NA,TRBJ1-1,NA,TRBV7-3,CASNSALGGVGTEAFF,TGTGCCAGCAACTCCGCCCTTGGGGGGGTGGGCACTGAAGCTTTCTTT
NA,TRBJ2-5,NA,TRBV7-2,CASSLRPRTVKQETQYF,TGTGCCAGCAGCTTACGTCCGAGGACAGTAAAGCAAGAGACCCAGTACTTC
TRBD1,TRBJ1-5,NA,TRBV19,CASSMEQGPWQPQHF,TGTGCCAGTAGTATGGAACAGGGGCCATGGCAGCCCCAGCATTTT
NA,TRBJ2-3,few,TRBV15,CATSRDFTDTQYF,TGTGCCACCAGCAGAGATTTCACAGATACGCAGTATTTT
NA,TRBJ2-5,NA,TRBV7-3,CASSSRGVQETQYF,TGTGCCAGCAGCTCGAGGGGGGTACAAGAGACCCAGTACTTC
NA,TRBJ2-3,NA,TRBV28,CASSSREDTQYF,TGTGCCAGCAGCTCCCGGGAGGATACGCAGTATTTT
TRBD2,TRBJ2-2,NA,TRBV9,CASSVELGTSNGELFF,TGTGCCAGCAGCGTAGAACTCGGGACTAGCAACGGGGAGCTGTTTTTT
NA,TRBJ2-7,NA,TRBV27,CASRGRRVGEQYF,TGTGCCAGCAGAGGGAGGAGGGTGGGCGAGCAGTACTTC